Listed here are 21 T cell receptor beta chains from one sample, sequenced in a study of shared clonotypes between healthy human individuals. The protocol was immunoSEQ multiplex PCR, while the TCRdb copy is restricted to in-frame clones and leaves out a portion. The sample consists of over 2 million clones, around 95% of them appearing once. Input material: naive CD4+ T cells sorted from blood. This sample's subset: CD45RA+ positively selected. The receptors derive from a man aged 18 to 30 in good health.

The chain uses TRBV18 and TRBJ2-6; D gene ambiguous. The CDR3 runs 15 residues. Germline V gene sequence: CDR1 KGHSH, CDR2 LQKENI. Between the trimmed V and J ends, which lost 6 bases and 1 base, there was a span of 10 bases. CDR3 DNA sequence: TGTGCCAGCTCCACGATAGGGTCTGGGGCCAACGTCCTGACTTTC. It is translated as CASSTIGSGANVLTF.

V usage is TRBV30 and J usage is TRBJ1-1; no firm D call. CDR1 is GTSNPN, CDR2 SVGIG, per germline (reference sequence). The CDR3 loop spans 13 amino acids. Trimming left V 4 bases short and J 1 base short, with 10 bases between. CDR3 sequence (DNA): TGTGCCTGGATGGGAAGCGGGAACACTGAAGCTTTCTTT. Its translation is CAWMGSGNTEAFF.

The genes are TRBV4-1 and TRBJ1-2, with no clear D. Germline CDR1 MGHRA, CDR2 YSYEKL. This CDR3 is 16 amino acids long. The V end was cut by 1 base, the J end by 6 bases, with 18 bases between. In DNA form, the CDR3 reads TGCGCCAGCAGCCAAGTAGTCACAGAGCGGGTGGATGGCTACACCTTC. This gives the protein CASSQVVTERVDGYTF.

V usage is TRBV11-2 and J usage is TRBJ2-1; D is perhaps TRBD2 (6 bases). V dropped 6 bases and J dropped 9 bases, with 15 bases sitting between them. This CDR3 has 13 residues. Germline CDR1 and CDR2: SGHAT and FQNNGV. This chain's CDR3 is CASSIRRGGEQFF. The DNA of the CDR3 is TGTGCCAGCAGTATCCGGCGGGGCGGTGAGCAGTTCTTC.

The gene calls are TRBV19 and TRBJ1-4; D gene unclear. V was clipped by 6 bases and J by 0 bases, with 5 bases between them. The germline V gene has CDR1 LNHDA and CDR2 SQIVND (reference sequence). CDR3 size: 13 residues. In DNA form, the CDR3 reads TGTGCCAGTAGGCCGGCAACTAATGAAAAACTGTTTTTT. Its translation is CASRPATNEKLFF.

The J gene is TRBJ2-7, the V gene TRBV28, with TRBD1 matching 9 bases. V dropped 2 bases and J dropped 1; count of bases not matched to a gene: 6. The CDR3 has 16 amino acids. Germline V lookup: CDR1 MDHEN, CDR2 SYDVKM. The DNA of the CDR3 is TGTGCCAGCAGTTTACCCTGGGACAGGGTTTCCTACGAGCAGTACTTC. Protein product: CASSLPWDRVSYEQYF.

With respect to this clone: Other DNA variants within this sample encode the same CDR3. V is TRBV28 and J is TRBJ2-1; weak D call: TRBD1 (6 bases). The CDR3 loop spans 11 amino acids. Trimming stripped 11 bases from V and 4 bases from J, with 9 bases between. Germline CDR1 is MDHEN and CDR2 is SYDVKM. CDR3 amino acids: CASTGYNEQFF. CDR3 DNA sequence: TGTGCCTCGACAGGATACAATGAGCAGTTCTTC.

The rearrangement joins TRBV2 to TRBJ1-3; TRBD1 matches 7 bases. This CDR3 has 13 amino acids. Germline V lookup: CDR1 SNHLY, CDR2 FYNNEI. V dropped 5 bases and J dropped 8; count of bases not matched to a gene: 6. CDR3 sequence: CASSKTGLDTIYF. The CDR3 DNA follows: TGTGCCAGCAGTAAGACAGGGCTCGACACCATATATTTT.

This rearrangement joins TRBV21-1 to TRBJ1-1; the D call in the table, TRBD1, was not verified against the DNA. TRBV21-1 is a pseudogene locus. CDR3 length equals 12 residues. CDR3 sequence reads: CASEQVAPEAFF. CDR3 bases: TGTGCCAGCGAACAGGTAGCTCCCGAAGCTTTCTTT.

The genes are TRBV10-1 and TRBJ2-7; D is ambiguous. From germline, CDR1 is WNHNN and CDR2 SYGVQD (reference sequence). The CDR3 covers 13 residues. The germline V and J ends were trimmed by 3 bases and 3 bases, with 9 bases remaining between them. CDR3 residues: CASSDNYHYEQYF. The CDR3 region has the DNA TGCGCCAGCAGTGATAATTATCACTACGAGCAGTACTTC.

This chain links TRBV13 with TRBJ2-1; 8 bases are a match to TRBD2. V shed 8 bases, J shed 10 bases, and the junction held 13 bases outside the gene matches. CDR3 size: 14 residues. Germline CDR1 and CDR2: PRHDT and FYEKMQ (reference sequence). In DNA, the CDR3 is TGTGCCAGCTTAGTAGCGGGATATACAAGGGAGCAGTTCTTC. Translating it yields CASLVAGYTREQFF.

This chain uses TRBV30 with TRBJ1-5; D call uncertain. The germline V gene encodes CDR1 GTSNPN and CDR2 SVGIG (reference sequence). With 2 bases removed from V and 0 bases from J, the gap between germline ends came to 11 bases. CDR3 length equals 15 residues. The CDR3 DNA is TGTGCCTGGAGTCAGGAGAAGTATAGCAATCAGCCCCAGCATTTT. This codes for CAWSQEKYSNQPQHF.

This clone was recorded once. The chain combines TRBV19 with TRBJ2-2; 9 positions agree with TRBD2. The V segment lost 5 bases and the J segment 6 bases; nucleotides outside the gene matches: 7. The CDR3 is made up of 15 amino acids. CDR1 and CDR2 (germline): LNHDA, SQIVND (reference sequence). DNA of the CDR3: TGTGCCAGTAGTGGCGGACTAGCGTCGTCCGGGGAGCTGTTTTTT. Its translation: CASSGGLASSGELFF.

The CDR3 DNA reads as TGTGCCAGCAGTGAGGAGGGTTGGTACGAGCAGTACTTC. It yields the protein CASSEEGWYEQYF. The chain couples TRBV6-1 to TRBJ2-7, with D maybe TRBD2 (6 bases). The CDR3 covers 13 residues. Trimming removed 3 bases from V and 4 bases from J, with 10 bases in between. Germline assignment: CDR1 MNHNS and CDR2 SASEGT.

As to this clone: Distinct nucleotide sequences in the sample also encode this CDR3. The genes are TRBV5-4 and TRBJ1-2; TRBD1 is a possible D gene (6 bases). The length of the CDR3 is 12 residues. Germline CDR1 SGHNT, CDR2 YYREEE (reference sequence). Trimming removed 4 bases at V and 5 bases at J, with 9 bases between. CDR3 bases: TGTGCCAGCAGCCTCACAGGGTATGGCTACACCTTC. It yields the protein CASSLTGYGYTF.

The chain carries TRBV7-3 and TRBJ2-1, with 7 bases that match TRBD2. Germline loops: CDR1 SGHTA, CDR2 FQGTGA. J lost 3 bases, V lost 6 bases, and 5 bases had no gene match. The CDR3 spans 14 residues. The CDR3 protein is CASSWSGDYNEQFF. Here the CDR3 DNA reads TGTGCCAGCAGTTGGAGCGGGGACTACAATGAGCAGTTCTTC.

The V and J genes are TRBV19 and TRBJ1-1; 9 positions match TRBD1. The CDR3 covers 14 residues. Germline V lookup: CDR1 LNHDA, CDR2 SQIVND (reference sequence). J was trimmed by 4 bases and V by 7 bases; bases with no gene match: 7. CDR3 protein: CASNNRGQSTEAFF. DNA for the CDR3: TGTGCCAGTAACAACAGGGGGCAGAGCACTGAAGCTTTCTTT.

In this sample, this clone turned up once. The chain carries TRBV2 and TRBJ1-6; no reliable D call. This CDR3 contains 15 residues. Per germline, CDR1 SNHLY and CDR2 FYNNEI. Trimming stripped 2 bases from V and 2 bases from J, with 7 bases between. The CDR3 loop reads CASSETGPYNSPLHF. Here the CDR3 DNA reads TGTGCCAGCAGTGAAACTGGACCCTATAATTCACCCCTCCACTTT.

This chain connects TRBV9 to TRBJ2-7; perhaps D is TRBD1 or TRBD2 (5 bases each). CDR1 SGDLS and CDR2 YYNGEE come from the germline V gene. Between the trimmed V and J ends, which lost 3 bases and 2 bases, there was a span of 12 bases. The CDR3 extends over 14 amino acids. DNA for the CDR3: TGTGCCAGCAGCGAAAGGGACGGGACCTACGAGCAGTACTTC. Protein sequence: CASSERDGTYEQYF.

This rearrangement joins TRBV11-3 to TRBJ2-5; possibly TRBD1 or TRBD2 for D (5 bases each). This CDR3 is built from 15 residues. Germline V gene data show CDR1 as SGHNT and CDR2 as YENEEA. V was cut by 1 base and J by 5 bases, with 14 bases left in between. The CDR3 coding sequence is TGTGCCAGCAGCTTAGGGGGGAAAGAGGATGAGACCCAGTACTTC. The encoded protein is CASSLGGKEDETQYF.

This CDR3 reads CASSADQGYEQYF. Here the CDR3 DNA reads TGTGCCAGCAGCGCGGACCAGGGCTACGAGCAGTACTTC. The J gene is TRBJ2-7, the V gene TRBV5-4; TRBD1 might be the D (5 bases). The CDR3 loop spans 13 amino acids. In germline, CDR1 is SGHNT, CDR2 YYREEE (reference sequence). The V end lost 4 bases, the J end lost 3 bases, and 11 bases lay between the germline ends.